This entry features one TCR beta chain sequence. Its cognate antigen is unknown. The data originate from a study of OX40 agonist ivuxolimab in advanced cancers. About the research overall: Every 2 weeks, patients got intravenous ivuxolimab at one of six dose levels (0.01-10 mg/kg). Aged roughly 23 to 90 with a mean of 60 years, they were about 78% male. Study findings and constraints: Partial responders at 0.1-3.0 mg/kg showed near-lowest clonal expansion. Normalized T-cell clonal expansion was also low in some nonresponders.

There are 14 residues in the CDR3. Deletions cut 4 bases from V and 1 base from J, with 8 bases between. In germline, CDR1 is LGHNA, CDR2 YSLEER. Clones were sequenced by immunoSEQ multiplex PCR, and TCRdb holds only the in-frame ones, with some missing. This sample has fewer than 95,000 clones, with about 90% found just once. The receptor was isolated from an adult with an advanced solid tumor such as melanoma, head and neck, liver or kidney cancer. This rearrangement joins TRBV4-3 to TRBJ1-3; D gene ambiguous. The material was CD4+ or CD8+ T cells sorted from blood, obtained in a trial of the OX40 agonist ivuxolimab. CDR3 bases: TGCGCCAGCAGCCGGCGAGGGTCTGGAAACACCATATATTTT. Amino acids: CASSRRGSGNTIYF.